This is a list of T cell receptor beta chains from one sample in a study of radiation and T cells in renal cell carcinoma. Data came from immunoSEQ multiplex PCR; TCRdb stores just in-frame clones and leaves some out. The top ten hold approximately 22% of the sample, which has 70,000 to 90,000 clones, 86% seen once. The sample in question was blood, obtained from a patient whose treatment included radiotherapy and nephrectomy. The source is a woman in her 50s with renal cell carcinoma. Each CDR3 is given with its conserved first and last residue.

CDR3 protein: CASSPAGGSHADTQYF; CDR3 length: 16; V gene: TRBV18; J gene: TRBJ2-3
CDR3 protein: CAISTGTGVVKEAFF; CDR3 length: 15; V gene: TRBV10-3; J gene: TRBJ1-1
CDR3 protein: CAWSNGGQGAEQYF; CDR3 length: 14; V gene: TRBV30; J gene: TRBJ2-7
CDR3 protein: CASSRQSSYNSPLHF; CDR3 length: 15; V gene: TRBV2; J gene: TRBJ1-6
CDR3 protein: CASGPQGFEQYF; CDR3 length: 12; V gene: TRBV7-9; J gene: TRBJ2-7
CDR3 protein: CASSLDAGVITEAFF; CDR3 length: 15; V gene: TRBV11-2; J gene: TRBJ1-1
CDR3 protein: CASTTNIRQEPQHF; CDR3 length: 14; V gene: TRBV6-6; J gene: TRBJ1-5
CDR3 protein: CASSSPGLRGDYGYTF; CDR3 length: 16; V gene: TRBV11-2; J gene: TRBJ1-2
CDR3 protein: CASSLLRRRSQETQYF; CDR3 length: 16; V gene: TRBV7-9; J gene: TRBJ2-5
CDR3 protein: CASDQTYQGNEQYF; CDR3 length: 14; V gene: TRBV6-1; J gene: TRBJ2-7
CDR3 protein: CASSSGGGATNEKLFF; CDR3 length: 16; V gene: TRBV5-1; J gene: TRBJ1-4
CDR3 protein: CASSGLQGTNEKLFF; CDR3 length: 15; V gene: TRBV5-6; J gene: TRBJ1-4
CDR3 protein: CASSLGGLRSYNEQFF; CDR3 length: 16; V gene: TRBV7-3; J gene: TRBJ2-1
CDR3 protein: CASSKSGGAQHEQYF; CDR3 length: 15; V gene: TRBV7-2; J gene: TRBJ2-7
CDR3 protein: CASSPSRWGGTDTQYF; CDR3 length: 16; V gene: TRBV14; J gene: TRBJ2-3
CDR3 protein: CASSLGMSTNEKLFF; CDR3 length: 15; V gene: TRBV7-2; J gene: TRBJ1-4
CDR3 protein: CASSQVAENTEAFF; CDR3 length: 14; V gene: TRBV4-2; J gene: TRBJ1-1
CDR3 protein: CASSVGWVPQHF; CDR3 length: 12; V gene: TRBV7-9; J gene: TRBJ1-5
CDR3 protein: CASSSLGATQYF; CDR3 length: 12; V gene: TRBV7-2; J gene: TRBJ2-5
CDR3 protein: CASSPKILATDTQYF; CDR3 length: 15; V gene: TRBV7-6; J gene: TRBJ2-3
CDR3 protein: CASNSGGEYGQFF; CDR3 length: 13; V gene: TRBV7-2; J gene: TRBJ2-1
CDR3 protein: CASLLAGRADTQYF; CDR3 length: 14; V gene: TRBV6-1; J gene: TRBJ2-3
CDR3 protein: CASSASTGPITDTQYF; CDR3 length: 16; V gene: TRBV2; J gene: TRBJ2-3
CDR3 protein: CASSSNRGDTEAFF; CDR3 length: 14; V gene: TRBV6-5; J gene: TRBJ1-1
CDR3 protein: CASSYQTSGNGETQYF; CDR3 length: 16; V gene: TRBV5-1; J gene: TRBJ2-5
CDR3 protein: CASSKAGAGVF; CDR3 length: 11; V gene: TRBV21-1; J gene: TRBJ2-1
CDR3 protein: CASSSTGVSYEQYF; CDR3 length: 14; V gene: TRBV21-1; J gene: TRBJ2-7
CDR3 protein: CASSESRGSPEQYF; CDR3 length: 14; V gene: TRBV10-2; J gene: TRBJ2-7
CDR3 protein: CASSLVGGEETQYF; CDR3 length: 14; V gene: TRBV7-2; J gene: TRBJ2-5
CDR3 protein: CASRERSQYSNQPQHF; CDR3 length: 16; V gene: TRBV28; J gene: TRBJ1-5
CDR3 protein: CAWSRQGPGELFF; CDR3 length: 13; V gene: TRBV30; J gene: TRBJ2-2
CDR3 protein: CASGPRDTEAFF; CDR3 length: 12; V gene: TRBV19; J gene: TRBJ1-1
CDR3 protein: CASSFSGANVLTF; CDR3 length: 13; V gene: TRBV28; J gene: TRBJ2-6
CDR3 protein: CASSLVDTQYF; CDR3 length: 11; V gene: TRBV7-9; J gene: TRBJ2-3
CDR3 protein: CATSRQETNQPQHF; CDR3 length: 14; V gene: TRBV15; J gene: TRBJ1-5
CDR3 protein: CASSLSGANVLTF; CDR3 length: 13; V gene: TRBV28; J gene: TRBJ2-6
CDR3 protein: CASSFLPGQENTGELFF; CDR3 length: 17; V gene: TRBV5-5; J gene: TRBJ2-2
CDR3 protein: CTSRFSSGAAGKTQYF; CDR3 length: 16; V gene: TRBV1; J gene: TRBJ2-5
CDR3 protein: CASSPLAGGYNEQFF; CDR3 length: 15; V gene: TRBV7-2; J gene: TRBJ2-1
CDR3 protein: CASSNRGPNEQFF; CDR3 length: 13; V gene: TRBV19; J gene: TRBJ2-1
CDR3 protein: CASSSLQGVVEVFF; CDR3 length: 14; V gene: TRBV28; J gene: TRBJ1-1
CDR3 protein: CASSQGQGGAGELFF; CDR3 length: 15; V gene: TRBV5-1; J gene: TRBJ2-2
CDR3 protein: CASSSPREKLFF; CDR3 length: 12; V gene: TRBV28; J gene: TRBJ1-4
CDR3 protein: CASSYSMGHGYTF; CDR3 length: 13; V gene: TRBV6-5; J gene: TRBJ1-2
CDR3 protein: CASSPSGQATPTYTF; CDR3 length: 15; V gene: TRBV28; J gene: TRBJ1-2
CDR3 protein: CASSVEGASEPQHF; CDR3 length: 14; V gene: TRBV6-1; J gene: TRBJ1-5
CDR3 protein: CASKEGTANTGELFF; CDR3 length: 15; V gene: TRBV5-1; J gene: TRBJ2-2
CDR3 protein: CATSRISYNEQFF; CDR3 length: 13; V gene: TRBV2; J gene: TRBJ2-1